Given below is one TCR beta chain in context. When the RNA was reverse transcribed, random hexamers were used with an input of roughly 0.5 to 1 ug. Amplification of the TCR beta CDR3 was carried out by immunoSEQ multiplex PCR, which spanned a total of 54 Vbeta and 13 Jbeta segments. TCRdb fed the immunoSEQ multiplex PCR reads into MiXCR, producing one record per CDR3 protein. The sample lists about 80,000 distinct CDR3 sequences, around 94% occurring once. The entry originates in a study of CD8 T cells in Susac syndrome. The germline V and J ends were trimmed by 3 bases and 3 bases, with 10 bases remaining between them. The CDR3 covers 14 residues. Germline loops: CDR1 SGHDT, CDR2 YYEEEE. The sequenced target, TCR beta, came from blood CD8+ and CD4+ T cells.

Sequencing was carried out using CD8+ T cells from PBMCs. This chain links TRBV5-6 with TRBJ1-5; TRBD1 is a possible D gene (6 bases). The clonotype was recovered from a human donor in good health. CDR3 sequence (DNA): TGTGCCAGCAGCTCGGGACAACCCAATCAGCCCCAGCATTTT. It codes for CASSSGQPNQPQHF.